This T cell receptor (beta chain) was captured by sequencing in a study of shared clonotypes between healthy human individuals. About this clone itself: Its antigen is not known.

Overall study results and limits: Only a few donors were included, so the genetic and exposure-history diversity represented was limited. Sequencing of the sorted subsets was shown by rarefaction to be incomplete despite large depth.

Produced via immunoSEQ multiplex PCR; TCRdb's table is partial and in-frame only. The profile shows 150,000 to 200,000 clones, about 68% of them singletons. With V trimmed by 4 bases and J by 12 bases, 6 bases remained unmatched. Germline V gene data show CDR1 as MNHNY and CDR2 as SVGAGI (reference sequence). The CDR3 totals 11 residues. This clonotype originated in a young man in good health. Sequenced material: memory CD4+ T cells sorted from blood. Subset reported: CD45RA-negative fraction. The rearrangement joins TRBV6-6 to TRBJ2-7; TRBD1 aligns across 7 bases. For the CDR3, the DNA is TGTGCCAGCAGTTTCTCGGACAGGAGGTACTTC. It encodes CASSFSDRRYF.